Following are 16 T cell receptor beta chains from one sample sequenced in a study of early T cells in non-severe SARS-CoV-2 infection. TCRdb redid the calling of the 5' RACE reads with MiXCR, one entry per CDR3 protein. The repertoire holds more than 25,000 distinct CDR3 sequences, with about 5% as singletons. Sequenced material: whole blood. The receptor set was obtained from an adult who was a healthcare worker with PCR-confirmed SARS-CoV-2 infection or an uninfected control (not recorded which).

In this sample, this clonotype turned up many times. This rearrangement joins TRBV5-1 to TRBJ2-2; no clear D gene. Trimming removed 0 bases at V and 2 bases at J, with 8 bases between. CDR1 SGHRS and CDR2 YFSETQ come from the germline V gene. The CDR3 runs to 15 residues. CDR3 residues: CASSLVAENTGELFF. The CDR3 DNA follows: TGCGCCAGCAGCTTGGTGGCAGAAAACACCGGGGAGCTGTTTTTT.

This chain connects TRBV14 to TRBJ1-4, with D possibly TRBD1 on 5 matching bases. Germline-derived CDR1 and CDR2 are SGHDN and FVKESK. The CDR3 consists of 15 residues. Trimming pared 3 bases from V and 8 bases from J, leaving 16 bases between. CDR3 region: CASSQDSGFLEKLFF. The DNA of the CDR3 is TGTGCCAGCAGCCAGGATTCAGGGTTTCTCGAAAAACTGTTTTTT.

This clonotype was observed many times. The rearrangement links TRBV11-2 to TRBJ1-1, with D uncertain. Germline CDR1 is SGHAT and CDR2 is FQNNGV. The CDR3 runs to 13 residues. Deletions cut 6 bases from V and 1 base from J, with 9 bases between. CDR3 loop: CASSEKGNTEAFF. CDR3 in DNA: TGTGCCAGCAGTGAAAAGGGGAACACTGAAGCTTTCTTT.

This clonotype came up a few times. One end of the junction does not line up with germline, which may come from a read error. This chain links TRBV29-1 with TRBJ1-1; D unclear. The CDR3 extends over 11 amino acids. CDR1 is SQVTM, CDR2 ANQGSEA, per germline. CDR3 region: CSLEGNTEAFF. CDR3 nucleotides: TGCAGCCTTGAGGGGAACACTGAAGCTTTCTTT.

By frequency in the sample, this clonotype is medium-sized. V usage is TRBV7-2 and J usage is TRBJ1-3; weak D call: TRBD1 (5 bases). The CDR3 has 15 amino acids. The V end lost 5 bases, the J end lost 1 base, and 12 bases lay between the germline ends. Germline CDR1 is SGHTA and CDR2 is FQGNSA. The CDR3 DNA reads as TGTGCCAGCAGCCCTATGACAGTGTCTGGAAACACCATATATTTT. Amino acids: CASSPMTVSGNTIYF.

This clonotype was detected many times. The chain couples TRBV6-6 to TRBJ1-2, with D perhaps TRBD1 (6 bases). Trimming cost V 0 bases and J 6 bases, with 17 bases left between them. This CDR3 region has 16 residues. Germline V gene data show CDR1 as MNHNY and CDR2 as SVGAGI (reference sequence). CDR3 coding DNA: TGTGCCAGCAGTTACTCAACAGGGACTCTCTATGATGGCTACACCTTC. Protein: CASSYSTGTLYDGYTF.

In its sample, this clonotype was seen many times. CDR3 loop: CASRGQGTENQPQHF. CDR3 sequence (DNA): TGTGCCAGCAGGGGCCAAGGGACTGAGAATCAGCCCCAGCATTTT. This rearrangement joins TRBV12-3 or TRBV12-4 to TRBJ1-5; D is perhaps TRBD1 (5 bases). V was pared by 6 bases and J by 4 bases, with 16 bases between. The CDR3 has 15 amino acids.

This chain connects TRBV18 to TRBJ2-7, with a tentative D call TRBD1 (5 bases). The length of the CDR3 is 13 residues. The V and J ends lost 3 bases and 6 bases respectively, with 12 bases between them. Germline loops: CDR1 KGHSH, CDR2 LQKENI. The CDR3, as DNA: TGTGCCAGCTCACCGGGTCAGGGTGCCGAGCAGTACTTC. Translated, it gives CASSPGQGAEQYF.

The chain combines TRBV7-2 with TRBJ2-2; TRBD2 agrees at 11 bases. CDR1 is SGHTA and CDR2 is FQGNSA in the germline V gene. This CDR3 has 17 amino acids. J gave up 0 bases and V 6 bases, and 6 bases lay outside the gene matches. DNA of the CDR3: TGTGCCAGCAGTCGCACTAGCGGGGGCCCGAACACCGGGGAGCTGTTTTTT. This sequence encodes CASSRTSGGPNTGELFF. Drawing the rest from reference TRBV7-2 and TRBJ2-2, the complete variable domain is GAGVSQSPSNKVTEKGKDVELRCDPISGHTALYWYRQSLGQGLEFLIYFQGNSAPDKSGLPSDRFSAERTGGSVSTLTIQRTQQEDSAVYLCASSRTSGGPNTGELFFGEGSRLTVL.

This clonotype was detected many times. The rearrangement links TRBV21-1 to TRBJ2-3; no check of the table's D call, TRBD1, against the DNA was made. TRBV21-1 is annotated as a pseudogene. The CDR3 covers 14 residues. The chain's CDR3 is CASSRSTGPDTQYF. The CDR3 DNA reads TGTGCCAGCAGCAGATCGACAGGGCCAGATACGCAGTATTTT.

CDR3 residues: CASSLDPSSQETQYF. In nucleotides, the CDR3 is TGTGCCAGCAGCTTAGATCCCAGCAGCCAAGAGACCCAGTACTTC. The J gene is TRBJ2-5, the V gene TRBV11-2; D ambiguous. The CDR3 is 15 amino acids. V lost 0 bases and J lost 1, with 9 bases in between. Per the germline V gene, CDR1 is SGHAT and CDR2 is FQNNGV.

The chain links TRBV7-2 to TRBJ2-7; D remains unclear. V was trimmed by 1 base and J by 6 bases, leaving 7 bases between them. Germline CDR1 is SGHTA and CDR2 is FQGNSA. The CDR3 is 12 amino acids. CDR3 bases: TGTGCCAGCAGCTTAGAGGTGGGCGAGCAGTACTTC. It codes for CASSLEVGEQYF. Supplemented by reference TRBV7-2 and TRBJ2-7, the full variable domain reads GAGVSQSPSNKVTEKGKDVELRCDPISGHTALYWYRQSLGQGLEFLIYFQGNSAPDKSGLPSDRFSAERTGGSVSTLTIQRTQQEDSAVYLCASSLEVGEQYFGPGTRLTVT.

This clonotype showed up many times. The chain employs TRBV27 and TRBJ1-5; D remains unclear. Trimming shortened V by 3 bases and J by 6 bases, and 15 bases separated the two germline ends. This CDR3 contains 15 residues. The germline gives CDR1 MNHEY, CDR2 SMNVEV (reference sequence). The DNA of the CDR3 is TGTGCCAGCAGTTTTGTTCGGGGTCTGGGTCAGCCCCAGCATTTT. Its protein is CASSFVRGLGQPQHF.

The genes are TRBV9 and TRBJ1-6; no definite D call. This CDR3 contains 15 residues. Looked up from germline, CDR1 is SGDLS and CDR2 is YYNGEE. V was clipped by 4 bases and J by 6 bases, with 14 bases between them. CDR3 region: CASSPYGLTNSPLHF. The CDR3 DNA is TGTGCCAGCAGCCCATACGGTCTTACTAATTCACCCCTCCACTTT.

This clonotype was counted only a few times. The genes are TRBV27 and TRBJ2-7, with TRBD1 matching 7 bases. Unmatched junction bases numbered 5, after V lost 3 bases and J lost 0 bases. Germline V lookup: CDR1 MNHEY, CDR2 SMNVEV (reference sequence). The CDR3 is 15 residues long. The CDR3 sequence is CASSLVRDSSYEQYF. In nucleotides, the CDR3 is TGTGCCAGCAGTTTGGTTAGGGACAGCTCCTACGAGCAGTACTTC.

This clonotype was counted a few times. The chain has TRBV7-2 and TRBJ2-3; D gene ambiguous. Germline CDR1 is SGHTA and CDR2 is FQGNSA. The CDR3 extends over 11 amino acids. Trimming took off 1 base at V and 5 bases at J, with 1 base between the two ends. The CDR3 sequence is CASSLVDTQYF. The DNA for the CDR3 is TGTGCCAGCAGCTTAGTAGATACGCAGTATTTT.